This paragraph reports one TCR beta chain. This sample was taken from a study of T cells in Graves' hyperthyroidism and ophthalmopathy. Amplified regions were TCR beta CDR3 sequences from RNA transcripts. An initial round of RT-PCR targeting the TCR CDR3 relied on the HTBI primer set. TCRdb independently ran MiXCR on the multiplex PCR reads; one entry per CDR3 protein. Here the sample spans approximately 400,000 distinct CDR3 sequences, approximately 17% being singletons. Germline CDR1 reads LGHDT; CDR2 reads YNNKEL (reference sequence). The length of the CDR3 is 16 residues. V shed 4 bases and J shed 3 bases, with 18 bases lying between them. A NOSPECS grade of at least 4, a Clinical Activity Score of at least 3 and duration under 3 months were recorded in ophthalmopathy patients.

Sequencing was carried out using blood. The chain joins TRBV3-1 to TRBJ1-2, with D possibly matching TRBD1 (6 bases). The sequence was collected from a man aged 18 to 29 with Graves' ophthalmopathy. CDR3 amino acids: CASSPSTGNLHYGYTF. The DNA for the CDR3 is TGTGCCAGCAGCCCCTCTACAGGGAACTTGCACTATGGCTACACCTTC.